A single sample is the source of the 8 T cell receptor beta chains below, sequenced in a study of neurological immune-mediated disorders. MiXCR, applied by TCRdb to the 5' RACE reads, yields one record per CDR3 protein. The sample holds tens of thousands of distinct CDR3 sequences, 1.9% seen once. What was sequenced was PBMCs. The receptors originated from a middle-aged woman with multiple sclerosis.

This clonotype was picked up many times. The V call is TRBV9, the J call TRBJ2-5; 10 bases agree with TRBD2. There are 16 residues in the CDR3. The germline V gene encodes CDR1 SGDLS and CDR2 YYNGEE. J lost 5 bases, V lost 0 bases, and 7 bases had no gene match. CDR3 sequence (DNA): TGTGCCAGCAGCGTAGCTAGCGGGGGCCAGGGGGAGACCCAGTACTTC. Residues: CASSVASGGQGETQYF.

There are many counts of this clonotype. The chain combines TRBV6-5 with TRBJ2-7; D is unclear. The V end was cut by 5 bases, the J end by 2 bases, with 13 bases between. The CDR3 contains 14 residues. CDR1 is MNHEY, CDR2 SVGAGI, per germline. The CDR3 DNA reads as TGTGCCAGCAGTGCCCCGGGTACTCCCTACGAGCAGTACTTC. Translation gives CASSAPGTPYEQYF.

This clonotype was observed at least ten times. The chain joins TRBV29-1 to TRBJ1-1, with a weak D call TRBD1 (6 bases). Trimming stripped 4 bases from V and 3 bases from J, with 12 bases between. Germline V gives CDR1 SQVTM, CDR2 ANQGSEA. This CDR3 region has 13 residues. As DNA, the CDR3 is TGCAGCGTTGCCCCGGGACAATACACTGAAGCTTTCTTT. Translation: CSVAPGQYTEAFF.

This clonotype has a count of ten or more. The chain uses TRBV20-1 and TRBJ1-5; D not certain. Looked up from germline, CDR1 is DFQATT and CDR2 is SNEGSKA (reference sequence). V lost 3 bases and J 5 bases, leaving 11 bases between the germline ends. The CDR3 length is 13 residues. CDR3 DNA: TGCAGTGCTAGTAAACGGGTCCATCAGCCCCAGCATTTT. The encoded protein is CSASKRVHQPQHF.

Many counts were recorded for this clonotype. The rearrangement uses TRBV3-1 and TRBJ2-2, with D tentatively TRBD2 (5 bases). V was trimmed by 5 bases and J by 6 bases, leaving 16 bases between them. The germline gives CDR1 LGHDT, CDR2 YNNKEL (reference sequence). The CDR3 totals 15 residues. CDR3 in amino acids: CASSYTSHGAGELFF. CDR3 sequence (DNA): TGTGCCAGCAGCTACACTAGTCATGGGGCCGGGGAGCTGTTTTTT.

This clonotype was observed at least ten times. V usage is TRBV20-1 and J usage is TRBJ2-3; 7 bases fit TRBD1. CDR3 length equals 18 residues. Germline V gene lookup returns CDR1 DFQATT and CDR2 SNEGSKA (reference sequence). V lost 8 bases to trimming and J lost 0 bases; unmatched junction nucleotides: 20. The CDR3 DNA reads as TGCAGTACCATCTCCGGGACAGTACGTACCTGGAGCACAGATACGCAGTATTTT. Protein sequence: CSTISGTVRTWSTDTQYF.

This clonotype was observed many times. The rearrangement uses TRBV20-1 and TRBJ1-3; maybe TRBD1 (5 bases). Germline CDR1 DFQATT, CDR2 SNEGSKA (reference sequence). The CDR3 consists of 15 residues. With 0 bases removed from V and 6 bases from J, the gap between germline ends came to 15 bases. The CDR3 DNA sequence: TGCAGTGCTAGAGACGGCAGGGATGGGGAAAACACCATATATTTT. Its protein product is CSARDGRDGENTIYF.

This clonotype was seen many times. The chain is built from TRBV14 and TRBJ1-2; D is perhaps TRBD1 (5 bases). The CDR3 has 15 amino acids. V was pared by 3 bases and J by 4 bases, with 15 bases between. Germline V lookup: CDR1 SGHDN, CDR2 FVKESK. CDR3 nucleotide sequence: TGTGCCAGCAGCCAGAATGTTGGGACTCTCTATGGCTACACCTTC. The encoded protein is CASSQNVGTLYGYTF.